The rows below give T cell receptor beta chains drawn from one sample of a study of CD8 T cells in Susac syndrome. TCRdb redid the calling of the immunoSEQ multiplex PCR reads with MiXCR, one entry per CDR3 protein. The sample gives roughly 140,000 distinct CDR3 sequences, around 95% of which show up once; around 0.21% is in the top ten. Sequenced sample: CD8+ T cells from PBMCs. The receptors here all came from a human donor with multiple sclerosis. Both conserved end residues are part of each CDR3. D genes are given only for firm matches. A row's size may be missing; if present it is once, few, many or a size class.

once | TRBJ2-3 | - | TRBV28 | TGTGCCAGCAGTCAGACAGGAGATACGCAGTATTTT | CASSQTGDTQYF
- | TRBJ1-3 | - | TRBV30 | TGTGCCTGGAGTCAAGGCTCTGGAAACACCATATATTTT | CAWSQGSGNTIYF
- | TRBJ2-6 | - | TRBV4-1 | TGCGCCAGCAGCCCAAAACAAATCCTCCCTTGGGGACAACTTATCTCTGGGGCCAACGTCCTGACTTTC | CASSPKQILPWGQLISGANVLTF
- | TRBJ2-7 | - | TRBV5-1 | TGCGCCAGCAGCTCCACCGGGCCTACCCAACACTACGAGCAGTACTTC | CASSSTGPTQHYEQYF
- | TRBJ2-2 | - | TRBV2 | TGTGTCAGCAGGGAGCAGAACACCGGGGAGCTGTTTTTT | CVSREQNTGELFF
- | TRBJ2-3 | TRBD2 | TRBV9 | TGTGCCAGCAGCCCCTCGACTAGCGGAGCGGATACGCAGTATTTT | CASSPSTSGADTQYF
- | TRBJ2-5 | TRBD1 | TRBV7-9 | TGTGCCAGCAGCTCCCGGGACAGGGGGAAAGAGACCCAGTACTTC | CASSSRDRGKETQYF
- | TRBJ2-5 | - | TRBV27 | TGTGCCAGCAGTTCCGGACTGCTAGAGACCCAGTACTTC | CASSSGLLETQYF
- | TRBJ2-3 | - | TRBV5-4 | TGTGCCAGCAGACCTTCACCGGGAGATACGCAGTATTTT | CASRPSPGDTQYF
- | TRBJ2-7 | - | TRBV6-6 | TGTGCCAGCAGACCGGGCGCCAGCTCCTACGAGCAGTACTTC | CASRPGASSYEQYF
- | TRBJ2-1 | TRBD2 | TRBV9 | TGTGCCAGCAGCGCAGGGGACGAGCGGGGGGGTGAGCAGTTCTTC | CASSAGDERGGEQFF
- | TRBJ1-4 | - | TRBV7-8 | TGTGCCAGCAGCTCGAGGCTTATCGGACCGAATGAAAAACTGTTTTTT | CASSSRLIGPNEKLFF
few | TRBJ2-7 | - | TRBV30 | TGTGCCTGGAGTCCTGCCCTCTCCTACGAGCAGTACTTC | CAWSPALSYEQYF
- | TRBJ2-3 | - | TRBV9 | TGTGCCAGCAGCGTTACCGGGACTGGCACAGATACGCAGTATTTT | CASSVTGTGTDTQYF
- | TRBJ2-5 | - | TRBV2 | TGTGCCAGCAAAACGTTCCAAGAGACCCAGTACTTC | CASKTFQETQYF
once | TRBJ2-7 | - | TRBV20-1 | TGCAGTGCTCCGCTCCCTTGGGAATACGAGCAGTACTTC | CSAPLPWEYEQYF
once | TRBJ2-3 | - | TRBV12-3/TRBV12-4 | TGTGCCAGCAGTGGTCGCAGCAGCAGGGCTTATACGCAGTATTTT | CASSGRSSRAYTQYF